The 9 T cell receptor beta chains given below trace back to one sample, sequenced in a study of quantifying T cell responses using KT2 cells (dated by TCRdb to 2016 to 2017). Looking at the study overall: RNA was DNase-treated and reverse transcribed with TCR alpha and beta constant-region primers, mostly using SuperScript III.

Receptors were amplified or captured by UMI-ligation and nested PCR. The listed sequencing device is Illumina MiSeq. Using T4 RNA ligase 1, a single-stranded oligonucleotide bearing the Illumina SP2 sequence plus a UMI was ligated onto the 3' end of the cDNA. PCR1 was run for about 4 cycles (98 degrees C for 15 s, 69 degrees C for 30 s, 72 degrees C for 40 s), and an equimolar mix of RC1.1 and RC1.2, covering TRBC1 and TRBC2, was used as the beta primer. TCRdb itself trimmed the public reads at Q25 with fastp, ran MiXCR and retained productive beta chains. Rows merge per CDR3 protein into single entries with the most common DNA and genes. The sample has approximately 57,000 distinct CDR3 sequences on record, roughly an eighth of them singletons. Roughly 10% of the sample is held by the ten biggest clonotypes. Sequences were obtained from PBMCs spiked with cells of the T cell clone KT2. The source is a human donor.

The gene calls are TRBV30 and TRBJ2-5; D is ambiguous. Germline assignment: CDR1 GTSNPN and CDR2 SVGIG (reference sequence). V lost 3 bases and J lost 4, with 9 bases in between. This CDR3 has 12 amino acids. CDR3 nucleotide sequence: TGTGCCTGGAGCCGGGCCTCAGAGACCCAGTACTTC. This sequence encodes CAWSRASETQYF.

The V call is TRBV6-5, the J call TRBJ2-7; D not resolved. V lost 4 bases, J lost 2 bases, and 12 bases lay in between. Per germline, CDR1 MNHEY and CDR2 SVGAGI. The CDR3 is made up of 14 amino acids. The CDR3 nucleotides are TGTGCCAGCAGTTTTAAGGGCAGCACCTACGAGCAGTACTTC. Its protein is CASSFKGSTYEQYF.

This clonotype was found a few times. The DNA of the CDR3 is TGTGCCAGCAGCGGGACAGGGGTGTACGAGCAGTACTTC. Translation: CASSGTGVYEQYF. This chain links TRBV11-2 with TRBJ2-7, with TRBD1 matching 10 bases. The germline gives CDR1 SGHAT, CDR2 FQNNGV. CDR3 length: 13 amino acids. V was pared by 5 bases and J by 4 bases, with 2 bases of the junction left unmatched.

The chain has TRBV2 and TRBJ1-1, with D possibly TRBD1 on 5 matching bases. Germline V gene data show CDR1 as SNHLY and CDR2 as FYNNEI. V lost 7 bases and J 2 bases, leaving 11 bases between the germline ends. This CDR3 is 13 amino acids long. CDR3 loop: CASKVGPNTEAFF. For the CDR3, the DNA is TGTGCCAGCAAAGTGGGACCTAACACTGAAGCTTTCTTT.

This clonotype was counted a few times. The J gene is TRBJ2-1, the V gene TRBV29-1; 8 positions agree with TRBD2. The germline V gene encodes CDR1 SQVTM and CDR2 ANQGSEA. V shed 3 bases, J shed 3 bases, and the junction held 4 bases outside the gene matches. The length of the CDR3 is 14 residues. The CDR3 spells CSVEVAGYYNEQFF. CDR3 nucleotide sequence: TGCAGCGTTGAGGTAGCGGGGTACTACAATGAGCAGTTCTTC.

J is TRBJ1-5 and V is TRBV2; D remains ambiguous. The CDR3 runs 13 residues. CDR1 and CDR2 from the germline V gene are SNHLY and FYNNEI. The germline V and J ends were trimmed by 1 base and 7 bases, with 8 bases remaining between them. The CDR3 protein is CASSEVLGQPQHF. The CDR3 coding sequence is TGTGCCAGCAGTGAAGTTTTAGGGCAGCCCCAGCATTTT.

In DNA form, the CDR3 reads TGTGCCAGCAGCTTAGATTCGCGGGAGCAGTACTTC. Translation: CASSLDSREQYF. V usage is TRBV11-3 and J usage is TRBJ2-7; D call uncertain. There are 12 residues in the CDR3. Germline lookup yields CDR1 SGHNT and CDR2 YENEEA. The germline V and J ends were trimmed by 0 bases and 7 bases, with 7 bases remaining between them.

The chain combines TRBV2 with TRBJ2-3; D may correspond to TRBD1 or TRBD2 (5 bases each). Looked up from germline, CDR1 is SNHLY and CDR2 is FYNNEI. Between the trimmed V and J ends, which lost 11 bases and 1 base, there was a span of 19 bases. The CDR3 is 15 residues long. The CDR3 DNA is TGTGCCGGAAAAGGGGACCCCGCGGGCACAGATACGCAGTATTTT. Translated: CAGKGDPAGTDTQYF.

The chain couples TRBV7-9 to TRBJ2-7, with D perhaps TRBD2 (6 bases). V dropped 4 bases and J dropped 5 bases, with 15 bases sitting between them. Germline V gene lookup returns CDR1 SEHNR and CDR2 FQNEAQ (reference sequence). The length of the CDR3 is 14 residues. The CDR3 sequence: CASSSSGPFHEQYF. The CDR3, as DNA: TGTGCCAGCAGCTCCAGCGGGCCTTTCCACGAGCAGTACTTC.